One and the same sample provided the 9 T cell receptor beta chains below, sequenced in a study of control samples from healthy donors and cancer patients (dated by TCRdb to 2018 to 2020). The method behind the library was the immunoSEQ multiplex PCR assay. TCRdb's version of the immuneACCESS table is confined to in-frame rearrangements and falls short of the full clone set. An unresolved V gene accounts for under half of the shortfall where checked; the remainder is of unknown origin. The sample contains over 100,000 clones, over 75% of them found a single time. The top ten clonotypes cover 4% to 4.5% of the sample. Sequenced material: blood. The receptors were sampled from a human donor in good health. The donor label of this sample is uncertain.

As DNA, the CDR3 is TGTGCCAGCAGAAAGGGGACGGTGAACACTGAAGCTTTCTTT. Translation gives CASRKGTVNTEAFF. The chain recombines TRBV6-5 with TRBJ1-1; D possibly corresponds to TRBD1 (5 bases). V was trimmed by 6 bases and J by 0 bases, leaving 11 bases between them. This CDR3 spans 14 amino acids. The germline V gene has CDR1 MNHEY and CDR2 SVGAGI.

The rearrangement links TRBV18 to TRBJ1-3; D call uncertain. Trimming removed 6 bases from V and 0 bases from J, with 12 bases in between. Per germline, CDR1 KGHSH and CDR2 LQKENI. The CDR3 is 15 residues long. This CDR3 reads CASSPGRISGNTIYF. The CDR3 DNA follows: TGTGCCAGCTCTCCTGGACGTATCTCTGGAAACACCATATATTTT. The variable domain in full, with the rest retrieved from reference TRBV18 and TRBJ1-3, is NAGVMQNPRHLVRRRGQEARLRCSPMKGHSHVYWYRQLPEEGLKFMVYLQKENIIDESGMPKERFSAEFPKEGPSILRIQQVVRGDSAAYFCASSPGRISGNTIYFGEGSWLTVV.

The gene calls are TRBV12-3 or TRBV12-4 and TRBJ2-5; 7 nucleotides agree with TRBD2. The V gene end was trimmed by 3 bases and the J gene end by 3 bases; junction bases not matched to a gene: 1. CDR3 size: 13 residues. Here the CDR3 reads CASSFLAEETQYF. The CDR3 DNA reads as TGTGCCAGCAGTTTTCTAGCGGAAGAGACCCAGTACTTC.

The gene calls are TRBV27 and TRBJ1-2; D possibly corresponds to TRBD1 (6 bases). Germline-derived CDR1 and CDR2 are MNHEY and SMNVEV (reference sequence). V was clipped by 6 bases and J by 4 bases, with 15 bases between them. This CDR3 contains 14 residues. Here the CDR3 reads CASRADRNVYGYTF. Written as DNA, the CDR3 is TGTGCCAGCAGGGCCGACAGGAACGTCTATGGCTACACCTTC.

The genes are TRBV20-1 and TRBJ2-7; D call uncertain. The CDR3 length is 11 residues. The V end lost 5 bases, the J end lost 6 bases, and 11 bases lay between the germline ends. In germline, CDR1 is DFQATT, CDR2 SNEGSKA (reference sequence). CDR3: CSALPAREQYF. As DNA, the CDR3 is TGCAGTGCTCTCCCGGCGCGCGAGCAGTACTTC.

The chain employs TRBV3-1 (or the pseudogene TRBV3-2) and TRBJ2-7; 9 nucleotides match TRBD2. This CDR3 contains 17 residues. The V gene end was trimmed by 2 bases and the J gene end by 3 bases; junction bases not matched to a gene: 11. Germline V gene lookup returns CDR1 LGHDT and CDR2 YNNKEL (reference sequence). CDR3 in DNA: TGTGCCAGCAGCCAATCAGTCCTAGCGGGGCCCTACTACGAGCAGTACTTC. This translates into CASSQSVLAGPYYEQYF.

This chain links TRBV3-1 (or the pseudogene TRBV3-2) with TRBJ1-3; no firm D call. Looked up from germline, CDR1 is LGHDT and CDR2 is YNNKEL (reference sequence). The V and J ends lost 1 base and 9 bases respectively, with 7 bases between them. The CDR3 covers 12 residues. Written as DNA, the CDR3 is TGTGCCAGCAGCCAAGGGTATGGCACCATATATTTT. Translating it yields CASSQGYGTIYF.

This chain uses TRBV25-1 with TRBJ1-1; D unclear. Trimming removed 6 bases from V and 3 bases from J, with 11 bases in between. The CDR3 loop spans 13 amino acids. Germline CDR1 and CDR2: MGHDK and SYGVNS. CDR3 nucleotides: TGTGCCAGCAGGATCCATGGGGACACTGAAGCTTTCTTT. Its translation is CASRIHGDTEAFF.

The rearrangement links TRBV6-2 or TRBV6-3 to TRBJ1-4, with TRBD1 as a possible D gene (5 bases). V lost 2 bases, J lost 8 bases, and 15 bases lay in between. The CDR3 is made up of 15 amino acids. Germline V CDR1 and CDR2: MNHEY, SVGEGT. The CDR3 loop reads CASSYDGTQSEKLFF. As DNA, the CDR3 is TGTGCCAGCAGTTACGACGGGACGCAGAGCGAAAAACTGTTTTTT.